What follows are 24 T cell receptor beta chains derived from one specimen sequenced in a study of shared clonotypes between healthy human individuals. Clones were sequenced by immunoSEQ multiplex PCR, and TCRdb holds only the in-frame ones, with some missing. This table has 2 million to 3 million clones, 90% to 95% appearing once. Sequenced sample: naive CD4+ T cells sorted from blood. Stated subset: CD45RA+ positively selected. The receptors come from a man between 18 and 29 years old in good health.

The rearrangement links TRBV21-1 to TRBJ1-2; the table calls TRBD1, which could not be checked here. TRBV21-1 counts as a pseudogene. The CDR3 is 15 residues long. The CDR3 sequence: CASSETGVSHYGYTF. The CDR3 region has the DNA TGTGCCAGCAGCGAAACAGGGGTCTCGCACTATGGCTACACCTTC.

Concerning this clone itself: Distinct nucleotide sequences in the sample also encode this CDR3. The chain is built from TRBV7-2 and TRBJ1-5; possible D gene TRBD1, 5 bases. Trimming left V 5 bases short and J 1 base short, with 9 bases between. This CDR3 is built from 14 residues. Germline lookup yields CDR1 SGHTA and CDR2 FQGNSA. The CDR3 DNA reads as TGTGCCAGCAGCCCACGGGACAGCAATCAGCCCCAGCATTTT. Its protein product is CASSPRDSNQPQHF.

The chain employs TRBV28 and TRBJ1-1; no firm D call. This CDR3 comprises 15 residues. The V gene's germline CDR1 is MDHEN and CDR2 SYDVKM. The ends were cut back, 6 bases at V and 1 base at J, with 15 bases in the middle. The CDR3 region has the DNA TGTGCCAGCAGGCGTGGTGATTGGGCGAACACTGAAGCTTTCTTT. Protein: CASRRGDWANTEAFF.

The chain joins TRBV28 to TRBJ2-5; possibly TRBD1 for D (5 bases). The CDR3 is made up of 15 amino acids. V dropped 4 bases and J dropped 5 bases, with 17 bases sitting between them. CDR1 and CDR2 (germline): MDHEN, SYDVKM. CDR3 coding DNA: TGTGCCAGCAGTTCCGCCGCGGCAGGGAAGGAGACCCAGTACTTC. It is translated as CASSSAAAGKETQYF.

This sequence joins TRBV2 and TRBJ1-2; D is ambiguous. Trimming pared 5 bases from V and 4 bases from J, leaving 5 bases between. The germline gives CDR1 SNHLY, CDR2 FYNNEI. The CDR3 runs 11 residues. The CDR3 bases are TGTGCCAGCAGTCCTAGCTATGGCTACACCTTC. This sequence encodes CASSPSYGYTF.

The chain uses TRBV6-5 and TRBJ2-7; TRBD2 is a possible D gene (5 bases). Trimming pared 0 bases from V and 4 bases from J, leaving 13 bases between. This CDR3 has 15 residues. The germline V gene has CDR1 MNHEY and CDR2 SVGAGI. CDR3 protein: CASSYSVTGTYEQYF. CDR3 DNA sequence: TGTGCCAGCAGTTACTCCGTGACGGGAACTTACGAGCAGTACTTC.

This chain links TRBV7-2 with TRBJ1-1; the D gene is possibly TRBD1 (5 bases). The CDR3 has 14 amino acids. Germline V CDR1 and CDR2: SGHTA, FQGNSA. V gave up 2 bases and J gave up 6 bases, with 13 bases separating them. CDR3: CASSLTTDGAEAFF. The CDR3 bases are TGTGCCAGCAGCTTAACGACAGATGGAGCTGAAGCTTTCTTT.

The chain recombines TRBV19 with TRBJ2-7; perhaps TRBD2 as D (5 bases). Trimming took 5 bases from V and 0 from J, leaving 8 bases between them. CDR3 length equals 13 residues. The germline CDR1 and CDR2 sequences are LNHDA and SQIVND (reference sequence). This chain's CDR3 is CASSLRDSYEQYF. The CDR3 nucleotides are TGTGCCAGTAGTCTCCGGGACTCCTACGAGCAGTACTTC. Full variable domain (rest looked up from reference TRBV19 and TRBJ2-7): DGGITQSPKYLFRKEGQNVTLSCEQNLNHDAMYWYRQDPGQGLRLIYYSQIVNDFQKGDIAEGYSVSREKKESFPLTVTSAQKNPTAFYLCASSLRDSYEQYFGPGTRLTVT.

Note on this clone: This specimen includes other DNA sequences encoding the same CDR3. The chain joins TRBV5-4 to TRBJ2-2; D is uncertain. The CDR3 extends over 14 amino acids. The V end lost 0 bases, the J end lost 2 bases, and 5 bases lay between the germline ends. Looked up from germline, CDR1 is SGHNT and CDR2 is YYREEE (reference sequence). The CDR3 DNA follows: TGTGCCAGCAGCTTGGTCGGTAACACCGGGGAGCTGTTTTTT. It yields the protein CASSLVGNTGELFF.

The table lists this clone with a count of one. The CDR3, as DNA: TGTGCCAGCAGCGTGGACACCGACTATGGCTACACCTTC. Encoded protein: CASSVDTDYGYTF. The chain has TRBV7-8 and TRBJ1-2; a possible D gene is TRBD1 (5 bases). V dropped 5 bases and J dropped 3 bases, with 10 bases sitting between them. This CDR3 is built from 13 residues. CDR1 SGHVS and CDR2 FQNEAQ come from the germline V gene. Looking up the rest from reference TRBV7-8 and TRBJ1-2 gives the full variable domain: GAGVSQSPRYKVAKRGQDVALRCDPISGHVSLFWYQQALGQGPEFLTYFQNEAQLDKSGLPSDRFFAERPEGSVSTLKIQRTQQEDSAVYLCASSVDTDYGYTFGSGTRLTVV.

The chain has TRBV27 and TRBJ2-1; D gene uncertain. The CDR3 spans 14 residues. Deletions cut 8 bases from V and 4 bases from J, with 15 bases between. Germline V gene sequence: CDR1 MNHEY, CDR2 SMNVEV (reference sequence). The CDR3 DNA follows: TGTGCCAGCCGCCCCCGCCCGAGGTACAATGAGCAGTTCTTC. As protein: CASRPRPRYNEQFF.

The chain couples TRBV5-1 to TRBJ2-4; the D gene is possibly TRBD2 (6 bases). CDR3 length equals 13 residues. CDR1 SGHRS and CDR2 YFSETQ come from the germline V gene. V was clipped by 2 bases and J by 5 bases, with 8 bases between them. The CDR3 region is CASSFPGENIQYF. CDR3 coding DNA: TGCGCCAGCAGCTTCCCGGGGGAAAACATTCAGTACTTC.

Written as DNA, the CDR3 is TGTGCCAGCAGGAAGGGGGTAATTTTGGACAGAGGCTCTGTGTATGGCTACACCTTC. Its protein is CASRKGVILDRGSVYGYTF. The chain joins TRBV2 to TRBJ1-2; D perhaps matches TRBD1 (6 bases). V lost 6 bases, J lost 5 bases, and 31 bases lay in between. Germline V gene lookup returns CDR1 SNHLY and CDR2 FYNNEI. CDR3 length: 19 amino acids.

The CDR3 coding sequence is TGTGCCAGTAGTATAGGCACAGGGACTTTTAACAATGAGCAGTTCTTC. Translation gives CASSIGTGTFNNEQFF. V and J are TRBV19 and TRBJ2-1; D tentatively fits TRBD1 or TRBD2 (6 bases each). Germline values: CDR1 LNHDA, CDR2 SQIVND (reference sequence). The ends were cut back, 1 base at V and 5 bases at J, with 15 bases in the middle. The CDR3 length is 16 residues.

In regard to this clone: The sample carries other DNA sequences with the same CDR3. The chain combines TRBV9 with TRBJ2-1, with 10 bases aligning to TRBD2. J lost 7 bases, V lost 0 bases, and 7 bases had no gene match. Germline lookup yields CDR1 SGDLS and CDR2 YYNGEE. CDR3 length: 16 amino acids. The chain's CDR3 is CASSVEGLAGVNEQFF. DNA of the CDR3: TGTGCCAGCAGCGTAGAGGGCCTAGCGGGAGTGAATGAGCAGTTCTTC. Variable domain in full (rest from reference TRBV9 and TRBJ2-1): DSGVTQTPKHLITATGQRVTLRCSPRSGDLSVYWYQQSLDQGLQFLIQYYNGEERAKGNILERFSAQQFPDLHSELNLSSLELGDSALYFCASSVEGLAGVNEQFFGPGTRLTVL.

The rearrangement joins TRBV7-6 to TRBJ1-4; D is ambiguous. This CDR3 spans 18 amino acids. In germline, CDR1 is SGHVS, CDR2 FNYEAQ. Trimming removed 6 bases from V and 0 bases from J, with 20 bases in between. This CDR3 reads CASSPTPGRTATNEKLFF. CDR3 in DNA: TGTGCCAGCAGTCCGACCCCCGGACGGACGGCAACTAATGAAAAACTGTTTTTT.

J is TRBJ2-7 and V is TRBV6-6, with D possibly being TRBD1 or TRBD2 (5 bases each). Germline values: CDR1 MNHNY, CDR2 SVGAGI (reference sequence). This CDR3 contains 16 residues. Trimming pared 0 bases from V and 3 bases from J, leaving 15 bases between. CDR3 protein: CASSYSTGTANYEQYF. The CDR3 bases are TGTGCCAGCAGTTACTCGACCGGGACGGCAAACTACGAGCAGTACTTC.

The chain couples TRBV2 to TRBJ2-3; possible D gene TRBD2, 6 bases. Trimming pared 4 bases from V and 4 bases from J, leaving 12 bases between. Germline V gene data show CDR1 as SNHLY and CDR2 as FYNNEI. There are 14 residues in the CDR3. The CDR3 nucleotides read TGTGCCAGCAGTGTAGGCGGGGCCCCAGATACGCAGTATTTT. It is translated as CASSVGGAPDTQYF.

This clone was found once. This sequence joins TRBV21-1 and TRBJ2-4; the table's D call, TRBD1, was not checked against the DNA. TRBV21-1 has pseudogene status. This CDR3 is 12 amino acids long. CDR3 amino acids: CATTTGVSIQYF. The CDR3 DNA is TGTGCCACTACAACAGGGGTTTCCATTCAGTACTTC.

Remarks on this clone: The sample holds other DNA sequences that translate to the same CDR3. This chain links TRBV6-1 with TRBJ2-2, with TRBD1 identical over 8 bases. Germline lookup yields CDR1 MNHNS and CDR2 SASEGT. This CDR3 contains 13 residues. Trimming cost V 4 bases and J 6 bases; bases outside gene matches: 1. This chain's CDR3 is CASSGQGSGELFF. CDR3 DNA: TGTGCCAGCAGTGGACAGGGGTCCGGGGAGCTGTTTTTT.

This rearrangement joins TRBV28 to TRBJ1-4; D gene ambiguous. This CDR3 has 13 residues. Germline V CDR1 and CDR2: MDHEN, SYDVKM. Trimming left V 8 bases short and J 7 bases short, with 14 bases between. This CDR3 reads CASYGTPGEKLFF. CDR3 in DNA: TGTGCCAGCTATGGCACCCCAGGTGAAAAACTGTTTTTT.

V usage is TRBV4-2 and J usage is TRBJ2-1; 8 bases are a match to TRBD2. CDR3 length: 14 residues. CDR1 and CDR2 (germline): LGHNA, YNFKEQ. V dropped 2 bases and J dropped 8; count of bases not matched to a gene: 5. CDR3 residues: CASSQPGLADEQFF. The CDR3 DNA reads TGTGCCAGCAGCCAACCCGGACTAGCCGATGAGCAGTTCTTC.

The chain recombines TRBV25-1 with TRBJ2-5; D call uncertain. Germline CDR1 reads MGHDK; CDR2 reads SYGVNS. The CDR3 is made up of 15 amino acids. Trimming took off 2 bases at V and 4 bases at J, with 14 bases between the two ends. The CDR3 nucleotides read TGTGCCAGCAGTGAACTTGCCTCAACCCCAGAGACCCAGTACTTC. Translation: CASSELASTPETQYF.

The chain combines TRBV7-9 with TRBJ2-7; D is uncertain. V lost 6 bases, J lost 0 bases, and 21 bases lay in between. The CDR3 sequence is 17 residues long. CDR1 is SEHNR, CDR2 FQNEAQ, per germline (reference sequence). The DNA for the CDR3 is TGTGCCAGCAGTTATATCGGGCTTCAGTGGAGCTCCTACGAGCAGTACTTC. This encodes CASSYIGLQWSSYEQYF.